Listed below are T cell receptor beta chains from one sample, sequenced in a study of blood T cell repertoires in COVID-19. Here immunoSEQ multiplex PCR was the method, and the copy in TCRdb shows in-frame clones only, minus some. The top ten clones hold roughly 7.4% of a sample with over 400,000 clones, roughly 91% of them seen once. Material: peripheral blood. The receptor source for this set is a woman aged 50 to 60 with COVID-19, enrolled during active disease. The CDR3 runs from the conserved cysteine through the conserved F or W. A D gene is named only where the DNA matches it firmly. A row's size may be missing; if present it is once, few, many or a size class.

TRBJ1-3 | TRBV10-3 | TRBD1 | . | TGTGCCATCAGTGCAGGGACAGGAGGGGACACCATATATTTT | CAISAGTGGDTIYF
TRBJ2-2 | TRBV7-9 | . | . | TGTGCCAGCAGCCTCGGCAGGGGAGCGAACACCGGGGAGCTGTTTTTT | CASSLGRGANTGELFF
TRBJ2-7 | TRBV9 | . | . | TGTGCCAGCAGCGTAAGACCTTACAGGGAGCAGTACTTC | CASSVRPYREQYF
TRBJ2-2 | TRBV4-1 | . | . | TGCGCCAGCAGCCAAGACAACAGCCAAGGGGGCGGGGAGCTGTTTTTT | CASSQDNSQGGGELFF
TRBJ1-1 | TRBV15 | TRBD1 | . | TGTGCCACCAGCAGAGGGAGGGGGACAGGGGTCACTGAAGCTTTCTTT | CATSRGRGTGVTEAFF
TRBJ2-5 | TRBV24-1 | . | . | TGTGCCACACATCAGGGGCGAGAGACCCAGTACTTC | CATHQGRETQYF
TRBJ1-1 | TRBV21-1 | . | . | TGTGCCAGCAGCAGGGGAGACAGGGGAAAGAACACTGAAGCTTTCTTT | CASSRGDRGKNTEAFF
TRBJ2-2 | TRBV30 | TRBD2 | . | TGTGCCTGGAGCGGGGGGGCGATCACCGGGGAGCTGTTTTTT | CAWSGGAITGELFF
TRBJ1-1 | TRBV7-2 | . | . | TGTGCCAGCAGTTTAGGGGCCCAGGATAAAGCTTTCTTT | CASSLGAQDKAFF
TRBJ2-7 | TRBV5-1 | . | . | TGCGCCAGCAGCTTGGGGCCCCCTAGCGAGCAGTACTTC | CASSLGPPSEQYF
TRBJ2-7 | TRBV27 | . | . | TGTGCCAGCAGTACGACCCACAGGGCAGTAAGCGCCTACGAGCAGTACTTC | CASSTTHRAVSAYEQYF
TRBJ1-2 | TRBV27 | . | . | TGTGCCAGCAGTTTATCGGAGTCAGTTGGCTACACCTTC | CASSLSESVGYTF
TRBJ1-1 | TRBV5-5 | TRBD1 | . | TGTGCCAGCAGCTCCGGGACAGGGAGAACTGAAGCTTTCTTT | CASSSGTGRTEAFF
TRBJ1-6 | TRBV9 | . | . | TGTGCCAGCAGCGTAGGACAGTCCTATAATTCACCCCTCCACTTT | CASSVGQSYNSPLHF
TRBJ2-7 | TRBV24-1 | TRBD1 | once | TGTGCCACCAGTGACTCCGGACAGGGGGCCTACGAGCAGTACTTC | CATSDSGQGAYEQYF
TRBJ2-7 | TRBV12-3/TRBV12-4 | . | . | TGTGCCAGCAGCCTAGGCACTGTCTACGAGCAGTACTTC | CASSLGTVYEQYF
TRBJ1-5 | TRBV10-3 | TRBD1 | . | TGTGCCATCCAGGGGACAGGCAATCAGCCCCAGCATTTT | CAIQGTGNQPQHF
TRBJ1-4 | TRBV9 | TRBD1 | . | TGTGCCAGCAGCGCCTGGGACAGCTCCAATGAAAAACTGTTTTTT | CASSAWDSSNEKLFF
TRBJ2-3 | TRBV24-1 | . | . | TGTGCCACCAGTGCGGGAGAGACTCGAGATACGCAGTATTTT | CATSAGETRDTQYF
TRBJ1-3 | TRBV18 | . | . | TGTGCCAGCTCACCGTCCGGGGGGTCCGGAAACACCATATATTTT | CASSPSGGSGNTIYF
TRBJ2-3 | TRBV7-2 | . | . | TGTGCCAGCAGCTTTCAGTTACCGACAGGCTTGGCAGATACGCAGTATTTT | CASSFQLPTGLADTQYF
TRBJ1-1 | TRBV10-3 | . | . | TGTGCCACTATAGACAGGAAGCTGGAGGACACTGAAGCTTTCTTT | CATIDRKLEDTEAFF
TRBJ1-3 | TRBV12-5 | TRBD1 | . | TGTGCTAGTGGCCTGGGACAGGGGGGAAACACCATATATTTT | CASGLGQGGNTIYF
TRBJ1-4 | TRBV2 | TRBD1 | . | TGTGCCAGCAGGGAGGACAGGGGCGGGATTGAAAAACTGTTTTTT | CASREDRGGIEKLFF
TRBJ2-1 | TRBV5-1 | . | . | TGCGCCAGCAGCTTGGGACAGAATCCTTGGTTCTTC | CASSLGQNPWFF
TRBJ1-1 | TRBV29-1 | . | . | TGCAGCGTCGAGAACGTTTTTGGCACTGAAGCTTTCTTT | CSVENVFGTEAFF
TRBJ2-7 | TRBV2 | TRBD1 | . | TGTGCCAGCAGTCAGGACAGGGGATTTTACGAGCAGTACTTC | CASSQDRGFYEQYF
TRBJ1-2 | TRBV19 | TRBD1 | . | TGTGCCAGTTTGGGGACAGGGGACGAGGGCTATGGCTACACCTTC | CASLGTGDEGYGYTF
TRBJ2-1 | TRBV9 | . | . | TGTGCCAGCAGCGTAGGGGGCGGAGGGGACCTCAATGAGCAGTTCTTC | CASSVGGGGDLNEQFF
TRBJ2-6 | TRBV18 | . | few | TGTGCCAGCTCACCGGGCCTTGGGGCCAACGTCCTGACTTTC | CASSPGLGANVLTF
TRBJ1-2 | TRBV5-6 | TRBD1 | . | TGTGCCAGCAGCACGGATCTTGACAGGGGGGGCTATGGCTACACCTTC | CASSTDLDRGGYGYTF
TRBJ2-1 | TRBV7-4 | . | once | TGTGCCAGCAGCCCAGATGAGGGTCCCTACTACAATGAGCAGTTCTTC | CASSPDEGPYYNEQFF
TRBJ1-1 | TRBV19 | . | . | TGTGCCGTAAAGGGACAACCGAACACTGAAGCTTTCTTT | CAVKGQPNTEAFF
TRBJ1-1 | TRBV5-1 | . | . | TGCGCCAGCAGCTTGCCAGGGGCGGACACTGAAGCTTTCTTT | CASSLPGADTEAFF
TRBJ1-2 | TRBV30 | TRBD1 | . | TGTGCCTGGAGTGTATCAGGGGGTCTCTATGGCTACACCTTC | CAWSVSGGLYGYTF
TRBJ1-6 | TRBV11-1 | . | . | TGTGCCAGCAGCTCCAGCCCGGCGCAGCGGTCCCTCCACTTT | CASSSSPAQRSLHF
TRBJ2-5 | TRBV29-1 | TRBD1 | once | TGCAGCGTGACGGGACAGGGATGGGAGACCCAGTACTTC | CSVTGQGWETQYF
TRBJ1-4 | TRBV19 | . | . | TGTGCCAGTAGCTCGGTCGCAACTAATGAAAAACTGTTTTTT | CASSSVATNEKLFF
TRBJ2-1 | TRBV6-5 | . | . | TGTGCCAGCAGCCGGTTACTAGTTACCGACAATGAGCAGTTCTTC | CASSRLLVTDNEQFF
TRBJ2-7 | TRBV11-2 | TRBD1 | . | TGTGCCAGCAGCTTTGGCCCGGACAGGGGGTCCTACGAGCAGTACTTC | CASSFGPDRGSYEQYF
TRBJ1-5 | TRBV6-6 | TRBD1 | . | TGTGCCAGCAGTCGTAGGGACAGGGCCCTAGGGTTCCGTCAGCCCCAGCATTTT | CASSRRDRALGFRQPQHF
TRBJ2-5 | TRBV7-8 | . | . | TGTGCCAGCAGCCGAGAGGGTACAGCGGCCCAAGGCCAGTACTTC | CASSREGTAAQGQYF
TRBJ2-2 | TRBV5-4 | . | . | TGTGCCAGCAGCACACCGAACACCGGGGAGCTGTTTTTT | CASSTPNTGELFF
TRBJ2-3 | TRBV2 | TRBD2 | . | TGTGCCAGCATTGATTGGACTAGGGTTGATACGCAGTATTTT | CASIDWTRVDTQYF
TRBJ2-7 | TRBV19 | TRBD1 | . | TGTGCCAGTAGTACCGGGACAGGGTCCTCCTACGAGCAGTACTTC | CASSTGTGSSYEQYF
TRBJ1-1 | TRBV5-1 | . | . | TGCGCCAGCAGTTCCCGCCAGGTTTTCGACACTGAAGCTTTCTTT | CASSSRQVFDTEAFF
TRBJ1-2 | TRBV4-2 | . | few | TGTGCCAGCAGCCAAGATCTGGTTAGCTATGGCTACACCTTC | CASSQDLVSYGYTF
TRBJ2-1 | TRBV4-1 | TRBD1 | . | TGCGCCAGCAGCCAAGGACAGGGGGCTGGTGAGCAGTTCTTC | CASSQGQGAGEQFF